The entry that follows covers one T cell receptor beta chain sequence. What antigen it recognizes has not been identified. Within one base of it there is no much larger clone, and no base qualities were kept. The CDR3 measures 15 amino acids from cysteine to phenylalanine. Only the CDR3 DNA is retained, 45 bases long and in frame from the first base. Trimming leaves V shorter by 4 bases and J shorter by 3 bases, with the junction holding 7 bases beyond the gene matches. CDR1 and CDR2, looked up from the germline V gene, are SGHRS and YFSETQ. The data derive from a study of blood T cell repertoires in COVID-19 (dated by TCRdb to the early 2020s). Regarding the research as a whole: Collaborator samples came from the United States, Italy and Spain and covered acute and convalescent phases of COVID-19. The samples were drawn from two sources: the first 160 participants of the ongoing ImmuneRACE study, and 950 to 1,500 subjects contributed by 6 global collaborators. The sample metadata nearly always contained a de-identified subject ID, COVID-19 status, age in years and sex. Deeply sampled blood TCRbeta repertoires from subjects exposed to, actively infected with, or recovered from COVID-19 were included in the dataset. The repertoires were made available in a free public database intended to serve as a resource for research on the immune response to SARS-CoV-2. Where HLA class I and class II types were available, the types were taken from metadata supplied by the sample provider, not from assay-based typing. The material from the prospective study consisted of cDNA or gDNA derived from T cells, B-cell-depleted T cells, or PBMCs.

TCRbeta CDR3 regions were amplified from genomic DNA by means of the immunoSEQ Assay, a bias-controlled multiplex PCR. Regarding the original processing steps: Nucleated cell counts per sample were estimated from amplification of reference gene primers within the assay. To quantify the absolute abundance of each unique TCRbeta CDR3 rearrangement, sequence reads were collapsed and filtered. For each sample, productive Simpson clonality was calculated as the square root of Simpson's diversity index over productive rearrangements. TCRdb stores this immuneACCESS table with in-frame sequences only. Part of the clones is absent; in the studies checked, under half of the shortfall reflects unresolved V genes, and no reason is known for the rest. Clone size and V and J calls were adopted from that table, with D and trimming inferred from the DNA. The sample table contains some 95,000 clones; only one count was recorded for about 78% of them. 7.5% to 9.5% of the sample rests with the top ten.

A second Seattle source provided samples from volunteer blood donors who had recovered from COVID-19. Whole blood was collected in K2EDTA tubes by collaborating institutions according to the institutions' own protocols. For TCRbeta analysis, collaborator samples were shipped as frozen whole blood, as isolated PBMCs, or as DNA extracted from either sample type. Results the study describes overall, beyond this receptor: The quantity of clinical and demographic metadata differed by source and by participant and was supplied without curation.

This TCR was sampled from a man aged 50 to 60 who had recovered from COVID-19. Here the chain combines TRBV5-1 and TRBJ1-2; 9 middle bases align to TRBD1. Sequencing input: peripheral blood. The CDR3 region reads CASSGLQGADYGYTF. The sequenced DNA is TGCGCCAGCAGCGGTCTACAGGGGGCGGACTATGGCTACACCTTC. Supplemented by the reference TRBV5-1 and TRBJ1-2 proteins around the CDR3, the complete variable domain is KAGVTQTPRYLIKTRGQQVTLSCSPISGHRSVSWYQQTPGQGLQFLFEYFSETQRNKGNFPGRFSGRQFSNSRSEMNVSTLELGDSALYLCASSGLQGADYGYTFGSGTRLTVV.